Described below is a single TCR beta chain sequence and its context. Data came from immunoSEQ multiplex PCR; TCRdb stores just in-frame clones and leaves some out. The table shows roughly 200,000 clones, with 88% occurring only once. These data belong to a study of blood T cell repertoires in COVID-19. For recovered donors of Cohort 3, there were two negative PCRs, clearance, or symptom resolution. CDR3 length: 16 amino acids. Germline assignment: CDR1 SGDLS and CDR2 YYNGEE. V was pared by 0 bases and J by 3 bases, with 13 bases between. Source material: PBMCs or T cells enriched from blood (not recorded which). This receptor was identified in a woman aged 25 to 39 who had recovered from COVID-19. The chain is built from TRBV9 and TRBJ1-5; D is uncertain. The CDR3 sequence: CASSVDSGGSNQPQHF. The CDR3 DNA reads as TGTGCCAGCAGCGTAGATTCGGGTGGCTCCAATCAGCCCCAGCATTTT.